Described below is a single T cell receptor beta chain sequence and its context. This clonotype has ten or more counts. The antigen it binds to is not known. The input lacks base qualities; no much larger clone sits a single base away. The cysteine opens and the phenylalanine closes a CDR3 of 10 amino acids. This entry keeps only the CDR3 DNA: 30 bases, framed from base 1. The germline V gene encodes CDR1 SQVTM and CDR2 ANQGSEA. The V and J ends are trimmed by 6 bases and 6 bases, leaving 7 bases between them. The entry originates in a study of T cells of healthy individuals listed by TCRdb under 2018. The library came from 5' RACE. Sequencing was carried out with an Illumina MiSeq. The public reads were reprocessed in TCRdb via fastp at Q25 and MiXCR, keeping in-frame beta chains. CDR3 protein duplicates are merged, each entry listing the most common genes and DNA. The sample yields approximately 52,000 distinct CDR3 sequences; about 15% were counted once. The biggest ten clones account for roughly 15% of the sample.

The V and J segments used are TRBV29-1 and TRBJ2-3; the D gene remains uncertain. The sequence was obtained from a human donor in good health. The CDR3 sequence is CSVYRDTQYF. In nucleotide form, the sequence is TGCAGCGTATACCGGGATACGCAGTATTTT.